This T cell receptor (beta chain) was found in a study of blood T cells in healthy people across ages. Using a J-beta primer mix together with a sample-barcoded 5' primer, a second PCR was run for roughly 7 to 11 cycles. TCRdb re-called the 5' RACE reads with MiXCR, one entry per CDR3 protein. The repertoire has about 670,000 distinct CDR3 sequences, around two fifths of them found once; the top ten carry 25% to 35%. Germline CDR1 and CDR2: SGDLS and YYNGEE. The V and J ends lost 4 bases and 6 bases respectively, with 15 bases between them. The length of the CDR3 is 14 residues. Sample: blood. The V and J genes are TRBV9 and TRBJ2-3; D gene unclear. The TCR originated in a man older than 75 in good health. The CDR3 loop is CASSLTPTPDTQYF. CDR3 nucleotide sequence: TGTGCCAGCAGCCTCACACCAACCCCGGATACGCAGTATTTT.